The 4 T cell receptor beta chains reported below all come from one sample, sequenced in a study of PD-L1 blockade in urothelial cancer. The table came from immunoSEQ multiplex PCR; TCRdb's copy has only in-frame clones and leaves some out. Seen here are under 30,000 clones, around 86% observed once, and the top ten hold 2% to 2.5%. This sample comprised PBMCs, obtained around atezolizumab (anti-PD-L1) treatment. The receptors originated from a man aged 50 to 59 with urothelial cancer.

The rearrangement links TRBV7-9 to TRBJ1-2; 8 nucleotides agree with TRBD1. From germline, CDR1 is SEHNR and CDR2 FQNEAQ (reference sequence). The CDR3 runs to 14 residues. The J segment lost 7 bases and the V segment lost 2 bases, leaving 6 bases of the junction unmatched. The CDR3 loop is CASSLQDREVGYTF. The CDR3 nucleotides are TGTGCCAGCAGCTTACAGGACAGGGAAGTTGGCTACACCTTC. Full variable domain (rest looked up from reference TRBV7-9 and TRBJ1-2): DTGVSQNPRHKITKRGQNVTFRCDPISEHNRLYWYRQTLGQGPEFLTYFQNEAQLEKSRLLSDRFSAERPKGSFSTLEIQRTEQGDSAMYLCASSLQDREVGYTFGSGTRLTVV.

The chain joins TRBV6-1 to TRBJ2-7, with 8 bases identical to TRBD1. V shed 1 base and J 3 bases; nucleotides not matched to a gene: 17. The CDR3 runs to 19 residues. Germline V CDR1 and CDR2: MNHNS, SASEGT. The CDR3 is CASSEGRGLQTGVDYEQYV. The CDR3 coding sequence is TGTGCCAGCAGTGAAGGGAGGGGGTTACAGACAGGGGTTGACTACGAGCAGTACGTC.

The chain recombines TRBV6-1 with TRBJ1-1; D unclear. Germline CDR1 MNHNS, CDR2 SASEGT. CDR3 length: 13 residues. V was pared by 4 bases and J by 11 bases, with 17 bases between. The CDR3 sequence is CASSVTVILRAFF. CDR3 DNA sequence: TGTGCCAGCAGTGTAACCGTGATCTTACGGGCTTTCTTT.

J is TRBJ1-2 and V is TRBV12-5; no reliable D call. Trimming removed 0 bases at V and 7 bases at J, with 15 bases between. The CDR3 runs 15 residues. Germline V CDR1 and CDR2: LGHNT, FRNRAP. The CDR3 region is CASGLVQTSGGGYTF. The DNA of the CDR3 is TGTGCTAGTGGTTTGGTACAGACCAGTGGTGGTGGCTACACCTTC.